This TCR beta chain derives from a study of blood T cell repertoires in COVID-19. Across the whole study: The United States, Italy and Spain supplied acute and convalescent COVID-19 samples. Sources were T cells, B-cell-depleted T cells, or PBMCs; the material itself was cDNA or gDNA.

Seattle's cohort entered during active infection and was followed longitudinally. In the original analysis: Reference gene primer amplification in the assay estimated nucleated cell counts. Generated by immunoSEQ multiplex PCR, the TCRdb table keeps only in-frame clones and is missing some. The V and J calls and clone size were taken over from that table, and D and trimming were inferred from the DNA. The sample yields fewer than 200,000 clones, around 90% seen once. The CDR3 consists of 11 residues. Deletions cut 5 bases from V and 11 bases from J, with 13 bases between. The chain couples TRBV5-3 to TRBJ1-1; D gene uncertain. TRBV5-3 is designated an ORF whose function remains uncertain. Sequenced material: peripheral blood. This sequence was found in a woman aged 80 or over with COVID-19, enrolled during active disease. The DNA of the CDR3 is TGTGCCAGAAGGGTAAGGAGGATGGCTTTCTTT. Its protein product is CARRVRRMAFF.